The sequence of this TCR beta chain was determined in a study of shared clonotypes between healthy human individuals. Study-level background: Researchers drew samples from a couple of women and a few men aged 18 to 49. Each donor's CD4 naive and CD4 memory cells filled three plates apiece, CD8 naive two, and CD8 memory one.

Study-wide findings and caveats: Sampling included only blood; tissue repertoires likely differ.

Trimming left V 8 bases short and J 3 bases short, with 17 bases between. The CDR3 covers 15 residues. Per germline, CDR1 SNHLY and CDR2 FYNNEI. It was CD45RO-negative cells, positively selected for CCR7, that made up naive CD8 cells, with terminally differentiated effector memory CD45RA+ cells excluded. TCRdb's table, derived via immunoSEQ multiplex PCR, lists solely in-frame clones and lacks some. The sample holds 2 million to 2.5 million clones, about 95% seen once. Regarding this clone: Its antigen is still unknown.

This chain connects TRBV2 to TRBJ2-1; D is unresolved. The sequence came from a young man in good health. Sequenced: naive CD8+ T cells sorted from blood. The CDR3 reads CASLDESQNYNEQFF. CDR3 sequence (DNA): TGTGCCAGCCTCGACGAGTCTCAAAACTACAATGAGCAGTTCTTC.